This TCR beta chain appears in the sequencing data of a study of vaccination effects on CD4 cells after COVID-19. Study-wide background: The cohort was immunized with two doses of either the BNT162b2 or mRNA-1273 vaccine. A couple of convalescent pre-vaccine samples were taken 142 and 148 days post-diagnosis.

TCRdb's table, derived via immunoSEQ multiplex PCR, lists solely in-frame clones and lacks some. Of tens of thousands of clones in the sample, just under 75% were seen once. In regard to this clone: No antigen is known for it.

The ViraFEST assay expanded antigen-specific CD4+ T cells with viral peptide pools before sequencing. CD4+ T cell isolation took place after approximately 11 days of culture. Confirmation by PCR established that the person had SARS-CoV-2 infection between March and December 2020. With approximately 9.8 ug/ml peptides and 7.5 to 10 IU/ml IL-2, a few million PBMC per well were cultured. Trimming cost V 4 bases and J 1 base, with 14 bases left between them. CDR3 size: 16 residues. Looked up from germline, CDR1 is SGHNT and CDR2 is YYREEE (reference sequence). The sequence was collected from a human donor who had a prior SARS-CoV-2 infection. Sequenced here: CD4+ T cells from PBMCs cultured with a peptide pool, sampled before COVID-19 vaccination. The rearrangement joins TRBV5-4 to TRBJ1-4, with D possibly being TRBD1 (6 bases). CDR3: CASSKQSQGTNEKLFF. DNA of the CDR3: TGTGCCAGCAGCAAGCAATCACAGGGAACTAATGAAAAACTGTTTTTT.